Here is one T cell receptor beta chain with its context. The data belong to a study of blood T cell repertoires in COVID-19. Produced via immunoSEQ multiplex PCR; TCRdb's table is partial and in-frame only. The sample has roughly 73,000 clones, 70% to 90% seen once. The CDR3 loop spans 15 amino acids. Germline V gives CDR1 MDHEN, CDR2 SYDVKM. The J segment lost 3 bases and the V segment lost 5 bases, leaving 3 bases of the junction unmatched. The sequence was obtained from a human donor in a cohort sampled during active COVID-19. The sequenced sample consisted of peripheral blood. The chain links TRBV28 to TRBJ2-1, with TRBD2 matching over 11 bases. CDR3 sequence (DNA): TGTGCCAGCAGTGTAGCGGGAGGGTACTACAATGAGCAGTTCTTC. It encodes CASSVAGGYYNEQFF.